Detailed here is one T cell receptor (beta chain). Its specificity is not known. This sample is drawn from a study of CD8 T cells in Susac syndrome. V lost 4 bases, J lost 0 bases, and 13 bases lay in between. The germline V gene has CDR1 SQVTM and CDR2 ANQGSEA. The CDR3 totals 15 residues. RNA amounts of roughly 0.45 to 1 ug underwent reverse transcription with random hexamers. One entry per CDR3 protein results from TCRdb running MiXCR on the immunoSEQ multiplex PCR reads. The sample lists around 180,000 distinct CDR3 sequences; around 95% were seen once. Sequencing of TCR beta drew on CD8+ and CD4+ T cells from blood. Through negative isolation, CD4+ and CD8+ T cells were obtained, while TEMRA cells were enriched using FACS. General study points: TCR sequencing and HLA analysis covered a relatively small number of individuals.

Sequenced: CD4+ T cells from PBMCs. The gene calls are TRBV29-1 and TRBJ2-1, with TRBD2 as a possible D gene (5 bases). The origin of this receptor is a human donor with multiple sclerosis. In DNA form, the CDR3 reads TGCAGCGTTGTCGGACTTATGAGCTCCTACAATGAGCAGTTCTTC. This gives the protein CSVVGLMSSYNEQFF.